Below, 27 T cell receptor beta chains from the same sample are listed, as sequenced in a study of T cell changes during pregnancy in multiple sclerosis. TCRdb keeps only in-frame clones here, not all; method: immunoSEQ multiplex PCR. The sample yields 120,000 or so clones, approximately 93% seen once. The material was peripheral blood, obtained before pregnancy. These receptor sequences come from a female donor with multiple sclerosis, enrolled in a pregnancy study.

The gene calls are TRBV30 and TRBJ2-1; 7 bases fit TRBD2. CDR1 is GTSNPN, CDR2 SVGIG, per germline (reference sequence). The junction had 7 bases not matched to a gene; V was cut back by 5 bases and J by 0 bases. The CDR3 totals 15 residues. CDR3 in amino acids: CAWQEGTTSYNEQFF. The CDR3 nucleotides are TGTGCCTGGCAAGAAGGGACTACCTCCTACAATGAGCAGTTCTTC.

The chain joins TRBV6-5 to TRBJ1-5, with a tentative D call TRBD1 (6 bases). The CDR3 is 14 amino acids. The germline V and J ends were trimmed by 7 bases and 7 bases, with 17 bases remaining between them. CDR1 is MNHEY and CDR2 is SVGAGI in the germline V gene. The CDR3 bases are TGTGCCAGCACCACATTCAGGGGTGGGCAGCCCCAGCATTTT. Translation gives CASTTFRGGQPQHF.

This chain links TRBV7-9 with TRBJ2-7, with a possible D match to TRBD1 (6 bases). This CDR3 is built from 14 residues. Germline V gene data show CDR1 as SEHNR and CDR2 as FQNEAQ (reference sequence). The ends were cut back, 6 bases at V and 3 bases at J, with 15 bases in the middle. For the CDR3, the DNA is TGTGCCAGCAGGTCAGGGGCGCCTAACTACGAGCAGTACTTC. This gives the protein CASRSGAPNYEQYF.

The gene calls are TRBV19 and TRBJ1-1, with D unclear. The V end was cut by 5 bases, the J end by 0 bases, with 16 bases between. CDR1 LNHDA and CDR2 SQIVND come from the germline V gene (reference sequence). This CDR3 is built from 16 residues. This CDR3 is CASSPVGGLMNTEAFF. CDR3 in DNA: TGTGCCAGTAGTCCTGTTGGTGGGCTAATGAACACTGAAGCTTTCTTT.

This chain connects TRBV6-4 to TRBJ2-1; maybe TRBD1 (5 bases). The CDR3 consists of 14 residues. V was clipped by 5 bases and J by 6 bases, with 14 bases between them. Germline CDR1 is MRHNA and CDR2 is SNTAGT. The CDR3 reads CASSKDSHSNEQFF. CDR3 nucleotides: TGTGCCAGCAGTAAAGACAGTCATAGCAATGAGCAGTTCTTC.

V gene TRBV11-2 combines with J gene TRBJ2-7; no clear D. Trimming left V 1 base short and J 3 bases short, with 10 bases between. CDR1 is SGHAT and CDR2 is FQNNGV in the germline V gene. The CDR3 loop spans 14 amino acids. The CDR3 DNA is TGTGCCAGCAGCTTAGCCGCAGGCTTCTACGAGCAGTACTTC. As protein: CASSLAAGFYEQYF.

This CDR3 is CASSIGRGQGEVTEAFF. The CDR3 DNA reads as TGTGCCAGTAGTATAGGAAGGGGACAGGGGGAAGTCACTGAAGCTTTCTTT. The V gene is TRBV19, the J gene TRBJ1-1; 11 positions match TRBD1. The CDR3 sequence is 17 residues long. Germline loops: CDR1 LNHDA, CDR2 SQIVND (reference sequence). J lost 4 bases, V lost 1 base, and 8 bases had no gene match.

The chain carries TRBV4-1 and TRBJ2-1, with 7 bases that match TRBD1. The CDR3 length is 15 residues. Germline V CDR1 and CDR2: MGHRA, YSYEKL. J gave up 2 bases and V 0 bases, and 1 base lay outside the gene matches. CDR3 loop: CASSQERGPYNEQFF. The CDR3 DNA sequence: TGCGCCAGCAGCCAAGAAAGGGGGCCCTACAATGAGCAGTTCTTC.

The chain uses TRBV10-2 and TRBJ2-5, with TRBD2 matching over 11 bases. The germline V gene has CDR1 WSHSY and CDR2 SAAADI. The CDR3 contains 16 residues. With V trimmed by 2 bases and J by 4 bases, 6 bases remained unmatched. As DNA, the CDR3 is TGCGCCAGCAGTGAGACTAGCCTAGCGGGAGGAGAGACCCAGTACTTC. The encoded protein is CASSETSLAGGETQYF.

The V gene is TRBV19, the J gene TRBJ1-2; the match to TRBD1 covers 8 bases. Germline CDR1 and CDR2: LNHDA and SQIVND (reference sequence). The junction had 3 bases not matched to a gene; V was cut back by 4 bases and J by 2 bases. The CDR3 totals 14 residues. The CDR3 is CASSRTGLNYGYTF. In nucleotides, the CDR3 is TGTGCCAGTAGTAGGACAGGGCTCAACTATGGCTACACCTTC.

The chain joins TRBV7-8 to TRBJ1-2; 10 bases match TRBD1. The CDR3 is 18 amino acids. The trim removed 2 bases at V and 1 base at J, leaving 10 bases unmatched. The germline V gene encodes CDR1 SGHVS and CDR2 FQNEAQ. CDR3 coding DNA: TGTGCCAGCAGCTTACTTCTCCGGGACAGGGGCCGTAACTATGGCTACACCTTC. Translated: CASSLLLRDRGRNYGYTF.

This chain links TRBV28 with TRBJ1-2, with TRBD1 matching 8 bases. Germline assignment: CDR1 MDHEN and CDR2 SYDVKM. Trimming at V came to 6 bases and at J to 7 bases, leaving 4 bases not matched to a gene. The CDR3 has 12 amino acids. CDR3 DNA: TGTGCCAGCAGCCTAGACAGGGGTGGCTACACCTTC. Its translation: CASSLDRGGYTF.

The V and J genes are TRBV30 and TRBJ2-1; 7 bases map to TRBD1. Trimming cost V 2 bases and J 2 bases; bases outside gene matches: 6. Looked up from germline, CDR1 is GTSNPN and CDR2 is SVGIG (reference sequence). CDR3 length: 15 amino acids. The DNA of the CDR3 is TGTGCCTGGAGTACCGGGACAGAAGCCTACAATGAGCAGTTCTTC. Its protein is CAWSTGTEAYNEQFF. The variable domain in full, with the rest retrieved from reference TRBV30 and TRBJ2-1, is SQTIHQWPATLVQPVGSPLSLECTVEGTSNPNLYWYRQAAGRGLQLLFYSVGIGQISSEVPQNLSASRPQDRQFILSSKKLLLSDSGFYLCAWSTGTEAYNEQFFGPGTRLTVL.

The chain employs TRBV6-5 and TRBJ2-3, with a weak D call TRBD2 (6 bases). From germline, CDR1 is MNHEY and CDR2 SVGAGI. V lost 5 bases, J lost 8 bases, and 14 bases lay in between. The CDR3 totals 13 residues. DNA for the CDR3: TGTGCCAGCAGTGCGGAGGGCCGGGTTACGCAGTATTTT. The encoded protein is CASSAEGRVTQYF.

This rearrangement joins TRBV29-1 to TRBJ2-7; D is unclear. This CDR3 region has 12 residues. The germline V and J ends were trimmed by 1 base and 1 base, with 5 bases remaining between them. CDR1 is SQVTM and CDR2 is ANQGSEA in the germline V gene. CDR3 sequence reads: CSVEVGSYEQYF. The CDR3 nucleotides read TGCAGCGTTGAAGTCGGTTCCTACGAGCAGTACTTC.

The CDR3 loop is CASKGGGVGTEAFF. The CDR3 nucleotides read TGTGCCAGCAAGGGGGGGGGAGTAGGGACTGAAGCTTTCTTT. This chain joins TRBV28 and TRBJ1-1; weak D call: TRBD1 (6 bases). Germline-derived CDR1 and CDR2 are MDHEN and SYDVKM. Deletions cut 7 bases from V and 5 bases from J, with 17 bases between. CDR3 length equals 14 residues. The full variable domain, completed using reference TRBV28 and TRBJ1-1, is DVKVTQSSRYLVKRTGEKVFLECVQDMDHENMFWYRQDPGLGLRLIYFSYDVKMKEKGDIPEGYSVSREKKERFSLILESASTNQTSMYLCASKGGGVGTEAFFGQGTRLTVV.

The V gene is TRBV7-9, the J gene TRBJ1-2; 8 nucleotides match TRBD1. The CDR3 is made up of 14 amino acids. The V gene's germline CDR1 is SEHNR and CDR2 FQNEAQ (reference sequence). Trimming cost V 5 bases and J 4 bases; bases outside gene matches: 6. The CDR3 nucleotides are TGTGCCAGCAGCCCGACAGGGGAGGGCTATGGCTACACCTTC. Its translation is CASSPTGEGYGYTF.

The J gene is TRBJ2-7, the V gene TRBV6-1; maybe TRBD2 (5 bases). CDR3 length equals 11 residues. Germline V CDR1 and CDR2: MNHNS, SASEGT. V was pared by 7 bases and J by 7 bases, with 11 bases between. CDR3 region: CASTRGFEQYF. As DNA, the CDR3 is TGTGCCAGCACGCGAGGGTTTGAGCAGTACTTC.

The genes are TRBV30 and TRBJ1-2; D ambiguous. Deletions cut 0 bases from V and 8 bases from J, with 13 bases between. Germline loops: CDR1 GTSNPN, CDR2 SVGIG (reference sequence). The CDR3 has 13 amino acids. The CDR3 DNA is TGTGCCTGGAGTGTACTTCACAGCTGGGGCTACACCTTC. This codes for CAWSVLHSWGYTF.

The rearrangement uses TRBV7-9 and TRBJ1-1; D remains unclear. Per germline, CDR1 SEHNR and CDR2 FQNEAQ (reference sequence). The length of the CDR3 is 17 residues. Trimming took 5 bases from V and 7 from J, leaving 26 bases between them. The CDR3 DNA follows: TGTGCCAGCAGCCATCCCCTCACACAACAGCGGTCTGGTGAAGCTTTCTTT. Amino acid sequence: CASSHPLTQQRSGEAFF. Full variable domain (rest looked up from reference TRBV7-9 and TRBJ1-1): DTGVSQNPRHKITKRGQNVTFRCDPISEHNRLYWYRQTLGQGPEFLTYFQNEAQLEKSRLLSDRFSAERPKGSFSTLEIQRTEQGDSAMYLCASSHPLTQQRSGEAFFGQGTRLTVV.

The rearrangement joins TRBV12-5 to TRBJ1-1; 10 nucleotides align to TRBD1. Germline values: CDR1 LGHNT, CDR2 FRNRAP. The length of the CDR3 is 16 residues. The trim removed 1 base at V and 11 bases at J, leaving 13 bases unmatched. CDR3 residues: CASGLDPGTGASGAFF. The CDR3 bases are TGTGCTAGTGGTTTGGACCCCGGGACAGGGGCCTCAGGGGCTTTCTTT. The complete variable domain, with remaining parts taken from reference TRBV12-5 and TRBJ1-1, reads DARVTQTPRHKVTEMGQEVTMRCQPILGHNTVFWYRQTMMQGLELLAYFRNRAPLDDSGMPKDRFSAEMPDATLATLKIQPSEPRDSAVYFCASGLDPGTGASGAFFGQGTRLTVV.

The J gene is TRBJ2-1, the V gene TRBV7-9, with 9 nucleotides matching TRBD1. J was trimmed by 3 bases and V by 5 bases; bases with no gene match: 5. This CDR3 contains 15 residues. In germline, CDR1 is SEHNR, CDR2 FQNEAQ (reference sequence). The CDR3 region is CASSRGQGNYNEQFF. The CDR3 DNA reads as TGTGCCAGCAGCCGGGGACAGGGAAACTACAATGAGCAGTTCTTC.

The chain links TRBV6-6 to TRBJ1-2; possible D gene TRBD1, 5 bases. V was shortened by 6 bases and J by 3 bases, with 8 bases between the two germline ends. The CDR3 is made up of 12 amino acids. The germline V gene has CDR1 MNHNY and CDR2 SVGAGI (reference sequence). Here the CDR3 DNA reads TGTGCCAGCAGCCAGGGCCACTATGGCTACACCTTC. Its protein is CASSQGHYGYTF.

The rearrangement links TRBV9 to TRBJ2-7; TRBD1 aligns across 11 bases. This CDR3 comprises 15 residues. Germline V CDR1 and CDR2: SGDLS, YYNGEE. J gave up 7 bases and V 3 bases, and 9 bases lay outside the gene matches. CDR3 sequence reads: CASSGLGQGVEEQYF. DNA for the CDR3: TGTGCCAGCAGCGGCCTGGGACAGGGGGTGGAGGAGCAGTACTTC.

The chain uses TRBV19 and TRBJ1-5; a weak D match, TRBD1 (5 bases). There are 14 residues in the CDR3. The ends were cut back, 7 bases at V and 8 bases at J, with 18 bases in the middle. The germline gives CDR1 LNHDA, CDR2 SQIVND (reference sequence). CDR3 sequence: CASTVGGIREPQHF. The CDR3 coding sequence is TGTGCCAGTACAGTCGGGGGGATTAGGGAGCCCCAGCATTTT.

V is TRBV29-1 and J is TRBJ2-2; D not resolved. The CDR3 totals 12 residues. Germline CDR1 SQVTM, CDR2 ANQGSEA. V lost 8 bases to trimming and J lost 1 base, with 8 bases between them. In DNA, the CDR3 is TGCAGCATTAAGCTGAACACCGGGGAGCTGTTTTTT. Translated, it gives CSIKLNTGELFF.

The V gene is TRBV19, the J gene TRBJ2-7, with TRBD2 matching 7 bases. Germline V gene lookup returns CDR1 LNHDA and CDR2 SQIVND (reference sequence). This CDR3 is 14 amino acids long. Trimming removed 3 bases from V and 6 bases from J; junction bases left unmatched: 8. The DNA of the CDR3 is TGTGCCAGTAGTATTATGACGGGAGGCGGCGAGCAGTACTTC. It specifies CASSIMTGGGEQYF.